This TCR beta chain was retrieved from a study of blood T cell repertoires in COVID-19 (dated by TCRdb to between 2020 and 2021). Notes on the research overall: Collaborator samples came from the United States, Italy and Spain and covered acute and convalescent phases of COVID-19. Nearly every sample came with metadata listing a de-identified subject ID, COVID-19 status, age in years and sex. The repertoires were released in a freely available public database meant as a resource for research on the immune response to SARS-CoV-2. Samples were obtained from the ongoing ImmuneRACE study (first 160 participants) and from 1,254 subjects provided by 6 global collaborators. Where available, HLA class I and class II types were taken from metadata supplied by the sample provider and were not determined by assay-based typing. The dataset comprised deeply sampled blood TCRbeta repertoires from subjects exposed to, actively infected with, or recovered from COVID-19. The prospective study material was composed of cDNA or gDNA derived from T cells, B-cell-depleted T cells, or PBMCs.

The collaborating institutions used their own protocols to collect whole blood in K2EDTA tubes. Collaborator samples were shipped for TCRbeta analysis as frozen whole blood, isolated PBMCs, or DNA extracted from either sample type. General findings and caveats noted by the study authors: Clinical and demographic metadata were provided uncurated, with the amount varying by source and participant.

TCRbeta CDR3 regions were amplified from genomic DNA by means of the immunoSEQ Assay, a bias-controlled multiplex PCR. The source study handled its data this way. The number of nucleated cells in each sample was estimated from the amplification of reference gene primers within the assay. To quantify the absolute abundance of each unique TCRbeta CDR3 rearrangement, sequence reads were collapsed and filtered. Productive Simpson clonality was computed per sample as the square root of Simpson's diversity index over productive rearrangements. TCRdb stores this immuneACCESS table with in-frame sequences only. Part of the clones is absent; in the studies checked, under half of the shortfall reflects unresolved V genes, and no reason is known for the rest. D and trimming come from the DNA, and the V and J calls and clone size come from that table. Here the sample has some 37,000 clones; just over 90% occur a single time. The ten largest clones represent 4.8% of the sample.

Details on this clone: Its antigen target is currently unknown. Per-nucleotide qualities are absent, and no much larger clonotype sits a single base away.

Sample: peripheral blood. This sequence originates from a human donor in a cohort sampled during active COVID-19.

CDR3 protein: CASSALAAVGNQPQHF. The nucleotide sequence is given as TGTGCCAGCAGTGCACTAGCCGCCGTGGGGAATCAGCCCCAGCATTTT. Here the chain combines TRBV6-1 and TRBJ1-5; no D gene call is confident. V sheds 4 bases and J sheds 4 bases, leaving 17 bases between their ends. Including the terminal cysteine and phenylalanine, the CDR3 comprises 16 residues. Of all the DNA, just the CDR3 is kept, 48 bases in frame from base 1. Per the germline V gene, MNHNS is the CDR1 and SASEGT is the CDR2.